These 21 T cell receptor beta chains originate from one sample sequenced in a study of spatial heterogeneity in lung cancer. From the 5' RACE reads, TCRdb called clonotypes with MiXCR, one entry per CDR3 protein. The sample lists tens of thousands of distinct CDR3 sequences, 7.5% to 8% occurring once. Time point noted: sample taken at primary tumor resection. The sample in question was PBMCs, obtained at surgery. These TCRs come from a male donor with early-stage non-small cell lung cancer.

Sample share makes this clonotype medium-sized. This rearrangement joins TRBV6-2 or TRBV6-3 to TRBJ2-1, with D unclear. The germline V and J ends were trimmed by 6 bases and 6 bases, with 12 bases remaining between them. CDR3 length: 13 amino acids. The germline CDR1 and CDR2 sequences are MNHEY and SVGEGT. CDR3 nucleotides: TGTGCCAGCAGCCTCGCTCTCCGCAATGAGCAGTTCTTC. Its protein is CASSLALRNEQFF.

In its sample, this clonotype was seen many times. The chain uses TRBV7-2 and TRBJ2-3; tentatively, D is TRBD1 (6 bases). The CDR3 runs 17 residues. V dropped 2 bases and J dropped 4 bases, with 19 bases sitting between them. The germline gives CDR1 SGHTA, CDR2 FQGNSA. The CDR3 is CASSLRWGRGKADTQYF. Written as DNA, the CDR3 is TGTGCCAGCAGCTTAAGGTGGGGGCGCGGAAAAGCAGATACGCAGTATTTT. The full variable domain, rest sourced from reference TRBV7-2 and TRBJ2-3, is GAGVSQSPSNKVTEKGKDVELRCDPISGHTALYWYRQSLGQGLEFLIYFQGNSAPDKSGLPSDRFSAERTGGSVSTLTIQRTQQEDSAVYLCASSLRWGRGKADTQYFGPGTRLTVL.

This clonotype was counted many times. V gene TRBV6-2 or TRBV6-3 combines with J gene TRBJ1-1; D unclear. The germline V gene encodes CDR1 MNHEY and CDR2 SVGEGT. The CDR3 consists of 13 residues. The germline V and J ends were trimmed by 2 bases and 5 bases, with 9 bases remaining between them. CDR3 protein: CASSYPSGTEAFF. The CDR3 nucleotides are TGTGCCAGCAGTTACCCGTCCGGGACTGAAGCTTTCTTT.

This clonotype was observed many times. V usage is TRBV6-5 and J usage is TRBJ1-1; tentatively, D is TRBD1 (6 bases). Germline V CDR1 and CDR2: MNHEY, SVGAGI. This CDR3 is 16 amino acids long. Trimming removed 2 bases from V and 1 base from J, with 14 bases in between. The CDR3 bases are TGTGCCAGCAGTTACGGGGGGGGCAGGAAGAACACTGAAGCTTTCTTT. Translated: CASSYGGGRKNTEAFF.

This clonotype was counted ten times or more. This chain connects TRBV20-1 to TRBJ2-3, with 8 bases aligning to TRBD2. J was trimmed by 4 bases and V by 6 bases; bases with no gene match: 18. There are 17 residues in the CDR3. The germline V gene has CDR1 DFQATT and CDR2 SNEGSKA (reference sequence). CDR3 sequence reads: CSAPLETAGDIPDTQYF. The CDR3 bases are TGCAGTGCCCCCCTTGAGACAGCGGGAGATATTCCAGATACGCAGTATTTT.

V is TRBV6-5 and J is TRBJ2-3, with 7 positions matching TRBD1. CDR1 MNHEY and CDR2 SVGAGI come from the germline V gene. V dropped 2 bases and J dropped 7; count of bases not matched to a gene: 9. The CDR3 sequence is 15 residues long. DNA for the CDR3: TGTGCCAGCAGTTACCAGGGACAGCAGGTTCATACGCAGTATTTT. Protein product: CASSYQGQQVHTQYF.

This clonotype appeared many times. CDR3 sequence reads: CASSLATPNTEAFF. The CDR3 nucleotides are TGCGCCAGCAGCTTGGCTACCCCGAACACTGAAGCTTTCTTT. V is TRBV5-1 and J is TRBJ1-1; D gene ambiguous. The CDR3 covers 14 residues. Germline values: CDR1 SGHRS, CDR2 YFSETQ. V lost 0 bases, J lost 1 base, and 7 bases lay in between. Full variable domain (remainder filled in from reference TRBV5-1 and TRBJ1-1): KAGVTQTPRYLIKTRGQQVTLSCSPISGHRSVSWYQQTPGQGLQFLFEYFSETQRNKGNFPGRFSGRQFSNSRSEMNVSTLELGDSALYLCASSLATPNTEAFFGQGTRLTVV.

This clonotype was counted ten times or more. The V and J genes are TRBV10-3 and TRBJ2-4, with TRBD2 as a possible D gene (5 bases). The CDR3 is 15 residues long. Germline CDR1 and CDR2: ENHRY and SYGVKD. V was shortened by 3 bases and J by 0 bases, with 9 bases between the two germline ends. The CDR3 spells CAISDSGGAKNIQYF. CDR3 nucleotide sequence: TGTGCCATCAGTGACTCCGGAGGAGCCAAAAACATTCAGTACTTC.

This rearrangement joins TRBV24-1 to TRBJ2-5; D uncertain. Germline V gene sequence: CDR1 KGHDR, CDR2 SFDVKD. This CDR3 is built from 13 residues. Deletions cut 3 bases from V and 5 bases from J, with 9 bases between. Written as DNA, the CDR3 is TGTGCCACCAGTGATCATGGGAAGGAGACCCAGTACTTC. Translating it yields CATSDHGKETQYF.

The chain joins TRBV7-9 to TRBJ2-1, with TRBD1 as a possible D gene (8 bases). The CDR3 length is 13 residues. V lost 9 bases and J 9 bases, leaving 18 bases between the germline ends. Germline V gene sequence: CDR1 SEHNR, CDR2 FQNEAQ (reference sequence). The CDR3 DNA is TGTGCCAGGGACAGGGAGGGGTCAGTTGAGCAGTTCTTC. Amino acids: CARDREGSVEQFF.

In its sample, this clonotype was seen many times. The V call is TRBV15, the J call TRBJ1-5; TRBD1 matches 9 bases. The CDR3 is 16 amino acids. V gave up 3 bases and J gave up 4 bases; unmatched junction bases: 7. CDR1 and CDR2 from the germline V gene are LNHNV and YYDKDF (reference sequence). CDR3 bases: TGTGCCACCAGCAGGGTTGGACAGGGGCCTAATCAGCCCCAGCATTTT. Translating it yields CATSRVGQGPNQPQHF.

In nucleotides, the CDR3 is TGTGCCAGCAGCAACAACGTCCTGACTTTC. It translates to CASSNNVLTF. The chain combines TRBV6-1 with TRBJ2-6; D gene ambiguous. This CDR3 is 10 amino acids long. Trimming removed 6 bases from V and 9 bases from J, with 3 bases in between. Germline lookup yields CDR1 MNHNS and CDR2 SASEGT.

This clonotype was seen repeatedly, ten times or more. The V call is TRBV7-3, the J call TRBJ2-3, with 11 bases aligning to TRBD2. Germline lookup yields CDR1 SGHTA and CDR2 FQGTGA. V shed 0 bases, J shed 7 bases, and the junction held 9 bases outside the gene matches. There are 17 residues in the CDR3. CDR3 coding DNA: TGTGCCAGCAGCTTAACACCACTAGCGGGGGAGAGGTATACGCAGTATTTT. This translates into CASSLTPLAGERYTQYF. The full variable domain, with the rest looked up from reference TRBV7-3 and TRBJ2-3, is GAGVSQTPSNKVTEKGKYVELRCDPISGHTALYWYRQSLGQGPEFLIYFQGTGAADDSGLPNDRFFAVRPEGSVSTLKIQRTERGDSAVYLCASSLTPLAGERYTQYFGPGTRLTVL.

This clonotype was observed at least ten times. This rearrangement joins TRBV7-9 to TRBJ2-1; 7 bases are a match to TRBD2. The CDR3 runs to 15 residues. Germline values: CDR1 SEHNR, CDR2 FQNEAQ (reference sequence). The ends lost 3 bases at V and 5 bases at J; junction bases unmatched: 7. CDR3 region: CASSLTSFSDNEQFF. CDR3 coding DNA: TGTGCCAGCAGCTTGACTAGCTTCTCTGACAATGAGCAGTTCTTC.

The sample holds many counts of this clonotype. This chain uses TRBV27 with TRBJ2-7; 8 nucleotides agree with TRBD2. The CDR3 totals 14 residues. Per the germline V gene, CDR1 is MNHEY and CDR2 is SMNVEV (reference sequence). V trimming: 7 bases; J trimming: 1 base; junction bases outside the gene matches: 6. The CDR3 here is CASMGAGASYEQYF. The CDR3, as DNA: TGTGCCAGCATGGGAGCGGGGGCTTCCTACGAGCAGTACTTC.

This clonotype was observed many times. V and J are TRBV7-2 and TRBJ1-5; D not certain. The CDR3 length is 16 residues. Trimming removed 0 bases from V and 2 bases from J, with 11 bases in between. Germline lookup yields CDR1 SGHTA and CDR2 FQGNSA. The CDR3 is CASSLAGHKGNQPQHF. The CDR3 nucleotides are TGTGCCAGCAGCTTAGCTGGCCACAAAGGCAATCAGCCCCAGCATTTT.

This clonotype was observed at least ten times. The chain joins TRBV27 to TRBJ1-1; 7 nucleotides align to TRBD1. Germline CDR1 reads MNHEY; CDR2 reads SMNVEV (reference sequence). The V segment lost 3 bases and the J segment 3 bases; nucleotides outside the gene matches: 4. This CDR3 is built from 14 residues. CDR3 amino acids: CASSFTGVDTEAFF. As DNA, the CDR3 is TGTGCCAGCAGTTTCACAGGGGTCGACACTGAAGCTTTCTTT.

The chain couples TRBV6-5 to TRBJ2-1; a possible D gene is TRBD1 (5 bases). The CDR3 is 13 residues long. Germline V CDR1 and CDR2: MNHEY, SVGAGI. The V end lost 6 bases, the J end lost 4 bases, and 10 bases lay between the germline ends. Here the CDR3 reads CASSLTGYNEQFF. The CDR3 bases are TGTGCCAGCAGCCTTACAGGTTACAATGAGCAGTTCTTC.

This clonotype was counted many times. The CDR3 coding sequence is TGTGCCAGCTCACCGGGGCAGCAATCCATGAACACTGAAGCTTTCTTT. It encodes CASSPGQQSMNTEAFF. This chain uses TRBV18 with TRBJ1-1; D is possibly TRBD1 (5 bases). V was shortened by 3 bases and J by 0 bases, with 14 bases between the two germline ends. Germline V CDR1 and CDR2: KGHSH, LQKENI. The CDR3 runs to 16 residues. Together with reference TRBV18 and TRBJ1-1, the CDR3 gives the full variable domain: NAGVMQNPRHLVRRRGQEARLRCSPMKGHSHVYWYRQLPEEGLKFMVYLQKENIIDESGMPKERFSAEFPKEGPSILRIQQVVRGDSAAYFCASSPGQQSMNTEAFFGQGTRLTVV.

This clonotype showed up just a few times. V gene TRBV18 combines with J gene TRBJ1-1, with unresolved D. CDR1 and CDR2 (germline): KGHSH, LQKENI. Deletions cut 5 bases from V and 0 bases from J, with 10 bases between. The CDR3 has 14 residues. The CDR3 region is CASSLQVMNTEAFF. The CDR3 DNA sequence: TGTGCCAGCTCATTGCAGGTAATGAACACTGAAGCTTTCTTT.

At least ten counts were recorded for this clonotype. CDR3 bases: TGTGCCAGCAGCCCCGTAATCGACAGGGCAGGAGCTTTCTTT. Encoded protein: CASSPVIDRAGAFF. The V and J genes are TRBV11-2 and TRBJ1-1, with 7 positions matching TRBD1. This CDR3 is built from 14 residues. Per germline, CDR1 SGHAT and CDR2 FQNNGV. J lost 10 bases, V lost 5 bases, and 13 bases had no gene match.